Listed here are 6 T cell receptor beta chains from one sample, sequenced in a study of T cells in Graves' hyperthyroidism and ophthalmopathy. Researchers took RNA transcripts and amplified the TCR beta CDR3 regions from them. TCR CDR3 regions were first amplified by RT-PCR with HTBI primers. TCRdb fed the multiplex PCR reads into MiXCR, producing one record per CDR3 protein. This sample has approximately 630,000 distinct CDR3 sequences; 16% occur once, and the top ten carry 3% to 4%. The sample was blood. These receptors all stem from a woman aged 25 to 39 with Graves' hyperthyroidism.

V gene TRBV7-3 combines with J gene TRBJ2-1; 10 bases match TRBD2. From germline, CDR1 is SGHTA and CDR2 FQGTGA. This CDR3 contains 15 residues. The V and J ends lost 5 bases and 10 bases, in that order; junction bases with no gene match: 11. The CDR3 spells CASSHDMMTSGEQFF. The CDR3 DNA sequence: TGTGCCAGCAGCCACGACATGATGACTAGCGGGGAGCAGTTCTTC.

This clonotype was found many times. The chain recombines TRBV12-3 or TRBV12-4 with TRBJ1-4, with 10 bases matching TRBD1. The CDR3 has 16 residues. The V gene end was trimmed by 5 bases and the J gene end by 8 bases; junction bases not matched to a gene: 11. This CDR3 is CASSKTGGAIGEKLFF. CDR3 coding DNA: TGTGCCAGCAGTAAGACAGGGGGCGCGATAGGGGAAAAACTGTTTTTT.

With respect to this clonotype: At one of its ends the junction is not consistent with the germline gene, which may arise from a read error. The chain carries TRBV30 and TRBJ2-3, with D maybe TRBD1 (6 bases). The CDR3 covers 15 residues. Germline V lookup: CDR1 GTSNPN, CDR2 SVGIG (reference sequence). CDR3 in DNA: TGTGCCTGGAGTGTAAAGGACAGAGACACAGATACGAAGTATTTT. It yields the protein CAWSVKDRDTDTKYF. Based on the CDR3 plus reference TRBV30 and TRBJ2-3, the full variable domain is SQTIHQWPATLVQPVGSPLSLECTVEGTSNPNLYWYRQAAGRGLQLLFYSVGIGQISSEVPQNLSASRPQDRQFILSSKKLLLSDSGFYLCAWSVKDRDTDTKYFGPGTRLTVL.

This clonotype was detected ten times or more. CDR3 DNA sequence: TGCAGTGCTAGACGGTCAGCGGGAGTAGATACGCAGTATTTT. It encodes CSARRSAGVDTQYF. This chain joins TRBV20-1 and TRBJ2-3; 8 nucleotides agree with TRBD2. The CDR3 is made up of 14 amino acids. V gave up 2 bases and J gave up 5 bases; unmatched junction bases: 6. CDR1 and CDR2 from the germline V gene are DFQATT and SNEGSKA (reference sequence).

V is TRBV20-1 and J is TRBJ2-1; 14 bases are shared with TRBD2. CDR3 length: 15 residues. V lost 2 bases, J lost 6 bases, and 3 bases stayed unmatched. From germline, CDR1 is DFQATT and CDR2 SNEGSKA (reference sequence). The CDR3 nucleotides read TGCAGTGCTAGATTCGGACTAGCGGGAGGCAATGAGCAGTTCTTC. This gives the protein CSARFGLAGGNEQFF.

The rearrangement joins TRBV25-1 to TRBJ2-3; D is unresolved. Per germline, CDR1 MGHDK and CDR2 SYGVNS. The CDR3 has 14 residues. The ends were cut back, 10 bases at V and 0 bases at J, with 14 bases in the middle. CDR3 DNA: TGTGCCACCGAATCCGGACCGAGCACAGATACGCAGTATTTT. It is translated as CATESGPSTDTQYF. Full variable domain (remainder filled in from reference TRBV25-1 and TRBJ2-3): EADIYQTPRYLVIGTGKKITLECSQTMGHDKMYWYQQDPGMELHLIHYSYGVNSTEKGDLSSESTVSRIRTEHFPLTLESARPSHTSQYLCATESGPSTDTQYFGPGTRLTVL.